This T cell receptor (beta chain) stems from a study of beta chain features in type 1 diabetes. Across the whole study: Age, gender and cell yields were alike across patients and healthy donors. All of the samples together had around 110,000,000 sorted cells examined.

On this clone: Its antigen is unknown.

Over 98% purity was reached by all sorted populations. As every portion of the isolated RNA was reverse transcribed, the sequencing read expressed TCRB transcripts. Generated by immunoSEQ multiplex PCR, the TCRdb table keeps only in-frame clones and is missing some. This repertoire shows hundreds of thousands of clones, about an eighth found once; its top ten account for less than 0.025%. Study-wide results and limits: VDJ junctions sequenced from type 1 diabetes patients showed fewer insertions and more deletions. Type 1 diabetes patients had TCRB CDR3s that were shorter (moderately but significantly so) in all four CD4+ subsets.

Material for sequencing was naive CD4+ T cells from blood. This clonotype was obtained from a man between 18 and 35 years old with type 1 diabetes.

The CDR3 region is CASSKGGWADTQYF. The CDR3 DNA is TGTGCCAGCAGCAAGGGGGGGTGGGCAGATACGCAGTATTTT. This sequence joins TRBV7-2 and TRBJ2-3; D is perhaps TRBD2 (7 bases). CDR1 SGHTA and CDR2 FQGNSA come from the germline V gene. This CDR3 has 14 residues. The V end was cut by 5 bases, the J end by 4 bases, with 13 bases between.